The 9 T cell receptor beta chains reported below all come from one sample, sequenced in a study of blood T cell repertoires in COVID-19. The method was immunoSEQ multiplex PCR; TCRdb's version includes in-frame clones alone and lacks a portion of them. The profile shows 84,000 or so clones, approximately 79% of them singletons. Input material: peripheral blood. The receptors here all came from a man in his 70s with acute or convalescent COVID-19.

The chain combines TRBV2 with TRBJ1-5; D perhaps matches TRBD1 (5 bases). The CDR3 spans 14 residues. Looked up from germline, CDR1 is SNHLY and CDR2 is FYNNEI. The ends were cut back, 3 bases at V and 7 bases at J, with 13 bases in the middle. The CDR3 region has the DNA TGTGCCAGCAGTGAGGGACTGCTTGCCCAGCCCCAGCATTTT. This gives the protein CASSEGLLAQPQHF.

This chain joins TRBV2 and TRBJ2-3; D call uncertain. Trimming shortened V by 1 base and J by 3 bases, and 11 bases separated the two germline ends. The CDR3 totals 15 residues. CDR1 SNHLY and CDR2 FYNNEI come from the germline V gene. The CDR3 protein is CASSEETPRTDTQYF. DNA for the CDR3: TGTGCCAGCAGTGAAGAAACTCCCCGGACAGATACGCAGTATTTT. Looking up the rest from reference TRBV2 and TRBJ2-3 gives the full variable domain: EPEVTQTPSHQVTQMGQEVILRCVPISNHLYFYWYRQILGQKVEFLVSFYNNEISEKSEIFDDQFSVERPDGSNFTLKIRSTKLEDSAMYFCASSEETPRTDTQYFGPGTRLTVL.

This chain joins TRBV4-2 and TRBJ2-1, with D maybe TRBD1 (5 bases). Germline V gene data show CDR1 as LGHNA and CDR2 as YNFKEQ. The ends were cut back, 0 bases at V and 5 bases at J, with 14 bases in the middle. The CDR3 runs 16 residues. The CDR3 bases are TGTGCCAGCAGCCAAGAAGCTACCCAGGGTAACAATGAGCAGTTCTTC. Its translation: CASSQEATQGNNEQFF.

The sample holds a few counts of this clone. V and J are TRBV7-2 and TRBJ1-1, with a weak D call TRBD1 (6 bases). Trimming cost V 5 bases and J 4 bases, with 17 bases left between them. Germline lookup yields CDR1 SGHTA and CDR2 FQGNSA. The CDR3 contains 15 residues. The DNA of the CDR3 is TGTGCCAGCAGCCCCCGCGGGGGCCTACCCACTGAAGCTTTCTTT. It encodes CASSPRGGLPTEAFF.

This clone was seen a few times. The CDR3 region is CASSGQVTYEQYV. Here the CDR3 DNA reads TGTGCCAGCTCGGGACAGGTGACCTACGAGCAGTACGTC. The chain uses TRBV2 and TRBJ2-7; 8 positions agree with TRBD1. The junction had 5 bases not matched to a gene; V was cut back by 8 bases and J by 2 bases. The CDR3 extends over 13 amino acids. The germline V gene encodes CDR1 SNHLY and CDR2 FYNNEI.

The V call is TRBV5-6, the J call TRBJ2-3; 8 bases map to TRBD2. Germline CDR1 reads SGHDT; CDR2 reads YYEEEE. Trimming cost V 0 bases and J 3 bases; bases outside gene matches: 6. This CDR3 is built from 16 residues. The CDR3: CASSLGTSIQTDTQYF. The CDR3 DNA reads TGTGCCAGCAGCTTGGGGACTAGCATTCAGACAGATACGCAGTATTTT.

The CDR3 bases are TGTGCCAGTAGTCAGACAGGACCGAACACTGAAGCTTTCTTT. It translates to CASSQTGPNTEAFF. The chain is built from TRBV19 and TRBJ1-1, with TRBD1 as a possible D gene (6 bases). The CDR3 totals 14 residues. The germline V gene encodes CDR1 LNHDA and CDR2 SQIVND (reference sequence). V was trimmed by 5 bases and J by 1 base, leaving 11 bases between them.

The J gene is TRBJ2-3, the V gene TRBV3-1 (or the pseudogene TRBV3-2); 8 bases align to TRBD2. J gave up 0 bases and V 1 base, and 3 bases lay outside the gene matches. The CDR3 has 16 amino acids. The V gene's germline CDR1 is LGHDT and CDR2 YNNKEL (reference sequence). The CDR3 region is CASSQVGGVSTDTQYF. For the CDR3, the DNA is TGTGCCAGCAGCCAAGTCGGGGGGGTCAGCACAGATACGCAGTATTTT.

This clone was detected a few times. The chain is built from TRBV9 and TRBJ2-2; D is possibly TRBD2 (5 bases). Germline V CDR1 and CDR2: SGDLS, YYNGEE. Trimming took off 0 bases at V and 8 bases at J, with 11 bases between the two ends. This CDR3 has 14 residues. The CDR3 DNA follows: TGTGCCAGCAGCGTAGCCGGGATAGGGGGGGAGCTGTTTTTT. Translating it yields CASSVAGIGGELFF.